This is a list of T cell receptor beta chains from one sample in a study of T cells expressing NK-cell markers. Following a re-call of the 5' RACE reads, TCRdb has one entry per CDR3 protein and lacks DNA. The listing records about 150,000 distinct CDR3 sequences. The sample comprised blood T cells: a sorted CD56 or NKG2C T cell subset, CD4+ or CD8+ T cells, or bulk PBMC T cells (not recorded which). These receptors were taken from a man aged 18 to 69 in good health. The CDR3 runs from the conserved cysteine through the conserved F or W. Each record gives: J gene, V gene, CDR3 protein.

>TRBJ1-6|TRBV3-1
CASSRGDRGNSPLHF
>TRBJ2-1|TRBV2
CASSEDPGRDSSYNEQFF
>TRBJ1-4|TRBV13
CASSLALGNEKLFF
>TRBJ1-2|TRBV7-2
CASSPSGTSYGYTF
>TRBJ2-1|TRBV6-1
CASSEVGGIYNEQFF
>TRBJ2-7|TRBV5-1
CASSVTGGVEQYF
>TRBJ1-1|TRBV19
CASSIAFPGQLLNTEAFF
>TRBJ2-3|TRBV28
CASSLGIPTSTDTQYF
>TRBJ2-1|TRBV6-1
CASELGAGSYNEQFF
>TRBJ1-1|TRBV6-6
CATGPLNTEAFF
>TRBJ2-1|TRBV9
CASSVAWKRGWDEQFF
>TRBJ1-2|TRBV18
CASMTGLSNYGYTF
>TRBJ2-5|TRBV15
CATSRDHQGGLLNAFQETQYF